Shown below are 22 T cell receptor beta chains from a single sample sequenced in a study of patients and donors after allogeneic stem cell transplantation. From the RT-PCR reads, TCRdb called clonotypes with MiXCR, one entry per CDR3 protein. Here the sample spans some 150,000 distinct CDR3 sequences, approximately 35% being singletons. Specimen: blood, either unsorted or a sorted T cell fraction (not recorded which). These receptors were obtained from a human donor who was either an allogeneic HSCT recipient or a stem cell or donor lymphocyte infusion donor (not recorded which). It is not recorded whose cells these are; they may come from a transplant donor.

Turning to this clonotype: This may arise from a read error, as a much more abundant clone is one base away. The chain links TRBV28 to TRBJ1-1; no clear D gene. Germline CDR1 is MDHEN and CDR2 is SYDVKM. The CDR3 is 11 amino acids. V gave up 6 bases and J gave up 3 bases, with 5 bases separating them. The CDR3 sequence is CASRMDTEAFF. The CDR3 DNA sequence: TGTGCCAGCAGGATGGACACTGAAGCTTTCTTT.

This clonotype was seen more than once but under ten times. The chain combines TRBV27 with TRBJ1-2, with TRBD1 matching over 7 bases. Germline lookup yields CDR1 MNHEY and CDR2 SMNVEV (reference sequence). The CDR3 has 15 residues. J was trimmed by 4 bases and V by 0 bases; bases with no gene match: 5. DNA of the CDR3: TGTGCCAGCAGTTTATCGATCTCAGGGGGCTATGGCTACACCTTC. Amino acid sequence: CASSLSISGGYGYTF.

This clonotype was seen a few times. The chain couples TRBV20-1 to TRBJ2-3, with 7 bases identical to TRBD2. The junction had 7 bases not matched to a gene; V was cut back by 5 bases and J by 2 bases. There are 14 residues in the CDR3. CDR1 is DFQATT and CDR2 is SNEGSKA in the germline V gene (reference sequence). For the CDR3, the DNA is TGCAGTGCTGGAGCGGGAATATACACAGATACGCAGTATTTT. It codes for CSAGAGIYTDTQYF.

The chain employs TRBV12-3 or TRBV12-4 and TRBJ1-4; 8 positions match TRBD1. The CDR3 covers 16 residues. V was pared by 4 bases and J by 7 bases, with 11 bases of the junction left unmatched. The CDR3 region is CASSSHQGAGREKLFF. As DNA, the CDR3 is TGTGCCAGCAGTTCTCACCAGGGGGCGGGACGTGAAAAACTGTTTTTT.

This clonotype was seen a few times. V usage is TRBV12-3 or TRBV12-4 and J usage is TRBJ1-4; the match to TRBD1 covers 7 bases. The V gene end was trimmed by 6 bases and the J gene end by 7 bases; junction bases not matched to a gene: 5. CDR3 length: 13 residues. In DNA, the CDR3 is TGTGCCAGCAGGCCAGGGGGGGGTGAAAAACTGTTTTTT. As protein: CASRPGGGEKLFF.

The chain recombines TRBV7-2 with TRBJ1-6, with 7 positions matching TRBD1. Trimming cost V 3 bases and J 1 base; bases outside gene matches: 12. The CDR3 extends over 19 amino acids. Germline V lookup: CDR1 SGHTA, CDR2 FQGNSA. CDR3 DNA sequence: TGTGCCAGCAGCTTGGGTTGGAGGGGGCCAAGGTCCTATAATTCACCCCTCCACTTT. Protein product: CASSLGWRGPRSYNSPLHF.

The chain is built from TRBV12-3 or TRBV12-4 and TRBJ1-1; D not resolved. V was pared by 1 base and J by 2 bases, with 5 bases between. The CDR3 runs to 13 residues. CDR3 protein: CASSLVANTEAFF. For the CDR3, the DNA is TGTGCCAGCAGTTTAGTTGCCAACACTGAAGCTTTCTTT.

The chain has TRBV9 and TRBJ1-1, with 11 bases fitting TRBD1. The ends lost 4 bases at V and 4 bases at J; junction bases unmatched: 3. CDR1 is SGDLS, CDR2 YYNGEE, per germline. The CDR3 extends over 14 amino acids. The CDR3, as DNA: TGTGCCAGCAGCACCGGACAGGGGGCCACTGAAGCTTTCTTT. Its protein is CASSTGQGATEAFF. The full variable domain, completed using reference TRBV9 and TRBJ1-1, is DSGVTQTPKHLITATGQRVTLRCSPRSGDLSVYWYQQSLDQGLQFLIQYYNGEERAKGNILERFSAQQFPDLHSELNLSSLELGDSALYFCASSTGQGATEAFFGQGTRLTVV.

The J gene is TRBJ1-5, the V gene TRBV20-1; maybe TRBD1 (5 bases). The CDR3 has 14 residues. Germline values: CDR1 DFQATT, CDR2 SNEGSKA (reference sequence). Trimming took 0 bases from V and 9 from J, leaving 15 bases between them. CDR3 nucleotides: TGCAGTGCTAGAGAGTGGGACGGGCTTCGGCCCCAGCATTTT. Its translation: CSAREWDGLRPQHF.

The sample holds a few counts of this clonotype. The V and J genes are TRBV4-1 and TRBJ1-1, with a weak D call TRBD1 (5 bases). The V end was cut by 3 bases, the J end by 2 bases, with 7 bases between. The V gene's germline CDR1 is MGHRA and CDR2 YSYEKL. The CDR3 has 13 amino acids. The CDR3 reads CASSQGTNTEAFF. The CDR3 bases are TGCGCCAGCAGCCAGGGGACCAACACTGAAGCTTTCTTT.

The gene calls are TRBV6-5 and TRBJ1-1; TRBD1 agrees at 7 bases. V shed 4 bases, J shed 0 bases, and the junction held 8 bases outside the gene matches. The CDR3 is 16 amino acids. Germline lookup yields CDR1 MNHEY and CDR2 SVGAGI. The CDR3 DNA follows: TGTGCCAGCAGTTTTTCTCGGGACAGTCTGAACACTGAAGCTTTCTTT. Encoded protein: CASSFSRDSLNTEAFF.

This chain connects TRBV24-1 to TRBJ1-2; 10 positions match TRBD1. Trimming at V came to 5 bases and at J to 6 bases, leaving 8 bases not matched to a gene. Looked up from germline, CDR1 is KGHDR and CDR2 is SFDVKD. The CDR3 runs 15 residues. The CDR3 spells CATSARGQGENGYTF. CDR3 nucleotide sequence: TGTGCCACCAGTGCCCGAGGACAGGGGGAGAATGGCTACACCTTC.

The rearrangement joins TRBV9 to TRBJ2-6; D is uncertain. CDR3 length equals 16 residues. Trimming removed 0 bases from V and 0 bases from J, with 7 bases in between. CDR1 and CDR2 (germline): SGDLS, YYNGEE. CDR3 DNA: TGTGCCAGCAGCGTAGGAGGCCTCTCTGGGGCCAACGTCCTGACTTTC. This encodes CASSVGGLSGANVLTF.

There are a few counts of this clonotype. The rearrangement links TRBV4-3 to TRBJ1-1; D possibly corresponds to TRBD1 (5 bases). There are 15 residues in the CDR3. Germline CDR1 reads LGHNA; CDR2 reads YSLEER. Trimming pared 0 bases from V and 2 bases from J, leaving 10 bases between. The CDR3: CASSQDHQGNTEAFF. Written as DNA, the CDR3 is TGCGCCAGCAGCCAAGATCACCAGGGTAACACTGAAGCTTTCTTT.

The chain is built from TRBV7-2 and TRBJ1-1; no firm D call. CDR1 SGHTA and CDR2 FQGNSA come from the germline V gene. Deletions cut 0 bases from V and 1 base from J, with 9 bases between. The CDR3 contains 15 residues. This CDR3 is CASSLAATQNTEAFF. Here the CDR3 DNA reads TGTGCCAGCAGCTTAGCGGCCACCCAGAACACTGAAGCTTTCTTT.

This clonotype was seen once. The chain carries TRBV12-3 or TRBV12-4 and TRBJ2-3; a weak D match, TRBD2 (6 bases). V was shortened by 3 bases and J by 10 bases, with 17 bases between the two germline ends. The CDR3 covers 14 residues. The CDR3 coding sequence is TGTGCCAGCAGTTTCGATATACCGGGGGATTCGCAGTATTTT. This encodes CASSFDIPGDSQYF.

The chain couples TRBV6-2 or TRBV6-3 to TRBJ2-7; 7 bases agree with TRBD2. CDR3 length equals 13 residues. Germline V gene lookup returns CDR1 MNHEY and CDR2 SVGEGT. The V and J ends lost 6 bases and 2 bases, in that order; junction bases with no gene match: 4. Written as DNA, the CDR3 is TGTGCCAGCAGAAGAAGCGGGGCCTACGAGCAGTACGTC. It yields the protein CASRRSGAYEQYV.

The genes are TRBV4-2 and TRBJ2-1, with 8 positions matching TRBD2. Germline loops: CDR1 LGHNA, CDR2 YNFKEQ. V was pared by 5 bases and J by 6 bases, with 15 bases of the junction left unmatched. This CDR3 is built from 17 residues. The CDR3 region has the DNA TGTGCCAGCAGCATGGATGAGGCGGGGGGCGGGACCAATGAGCAGTTCTTC. Protein product: CASSMDEAGGGTNEQFF.

The rearrangement joins TRBV9 to TRBJ2-5; either TRBD1 or TRBD2 may supply D (5 bases each). The germline CDR1 and CDR2 sequences are SGDLS and YYNGEE. This CDR3 comprises 12 residues. Trimming cost V 4 bases and J 4 bases, with 8 bases left between them. CDR3 in amino acids: CASSPGPETQYF. The CDR3 DNA sequence: TGTGCCAGCAGCCCGGGGCCAGAGACCCAGTACTTC.

This clonotype has just a few counts. V and J are TRBV6-5 and TRBJ1-6, with 8 bases aligning to TRBD1. The CDR3 has 15 amino acids. The V gene's germline CDR1 is MNHEY and CDR2 SVGAGI. The trim removed 7 bases at V and 0 bases at J, leaving 2 bases unmatched. The CDR3 spells CASKTGGSYNSPLHF. CDR3 sequence (DNA): TGTGCCAGCAAAACAGGGGGCTCCTATAATTCACCCCTCCACTTT.

V usage is TRBV4-2 and J usage is TRBJ2-5; no definite D call. With 0 bases removed from V and 5 bases from J, the gap between germline ends came to 4 bases. The germline V gene encodes CDR1 LGHNA and CDR2 YNFKEQ. CDR3 length: 12 amino acids. The chain's CDR3 is CASSQDSETQYF. As DNA, the CDR3 is TGTGCCAGCAGCCAAGATTCGGAGACCCAGTACTTC.

The V and J genes are TRBV5-6 and TRBJ1-2; TRBD1 agrees at 8 bases. The V gene's germline CDR1 is SGHDT and CDR2 YYEEEE. This CDR3 comprises 14 residues. V shed 4 bases and J 8 bases; nucleotides not matched to a gene: 10. The CDR3: CASSPDQTGVGYTF. CDR3 in DNA: TGTGCCAGCAGCCCCGATCAGACAGGGGTCGGCTACACCTTC.